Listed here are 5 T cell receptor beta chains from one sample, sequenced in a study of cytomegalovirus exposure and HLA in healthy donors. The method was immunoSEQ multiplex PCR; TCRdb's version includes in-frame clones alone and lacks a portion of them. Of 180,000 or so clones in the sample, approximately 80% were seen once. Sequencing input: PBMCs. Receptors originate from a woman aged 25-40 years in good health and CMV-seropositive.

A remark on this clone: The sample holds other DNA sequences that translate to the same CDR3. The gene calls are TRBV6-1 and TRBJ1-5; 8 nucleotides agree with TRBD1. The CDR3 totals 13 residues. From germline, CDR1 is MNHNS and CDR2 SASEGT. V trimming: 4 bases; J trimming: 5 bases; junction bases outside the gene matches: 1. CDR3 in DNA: TGTGCCAGCAGTGTGACAGGGGATCAGCCCCAGCATTTT. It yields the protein CASSVTGDQPQHF.

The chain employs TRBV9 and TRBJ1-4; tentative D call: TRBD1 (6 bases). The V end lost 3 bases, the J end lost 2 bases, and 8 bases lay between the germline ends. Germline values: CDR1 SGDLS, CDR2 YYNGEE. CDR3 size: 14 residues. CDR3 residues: CASSAQGTNEKLFF. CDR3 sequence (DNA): TGTGCCAGCAGCGCTCAGGGGACTAATGAAAAACTGTTTTTT.

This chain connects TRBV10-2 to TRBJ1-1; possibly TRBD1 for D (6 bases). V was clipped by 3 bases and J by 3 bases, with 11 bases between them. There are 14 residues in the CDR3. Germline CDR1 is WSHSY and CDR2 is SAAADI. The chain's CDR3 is CASSDGQPHTEAFF. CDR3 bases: TGCGCCAGCAGTGATGGACAGCCACACACTGAAGCTTTCTTT.

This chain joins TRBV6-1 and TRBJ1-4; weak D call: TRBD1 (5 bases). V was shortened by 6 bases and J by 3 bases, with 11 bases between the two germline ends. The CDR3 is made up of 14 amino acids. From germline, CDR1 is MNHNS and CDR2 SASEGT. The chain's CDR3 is CASSQGSPNEKLFF. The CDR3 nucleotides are TGTGCCAGCAGCCAGGGTTCTCCTAATGAAAAACTGTTTTTT.

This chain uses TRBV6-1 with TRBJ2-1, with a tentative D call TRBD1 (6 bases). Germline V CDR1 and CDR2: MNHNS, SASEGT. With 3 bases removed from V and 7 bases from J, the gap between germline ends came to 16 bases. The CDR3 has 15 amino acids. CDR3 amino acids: CASSDLAGVWNEQFF. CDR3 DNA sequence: TGTGCCAGCAGTGACCTCGCAGGGGTATGGAATGAGCAGTTCTTC.